This TCR beta chain was profiled in a study of CD8 T cells in ankylosing spondylitis. TCRdb reanalysed the 5' RACE reads using MiXCR and keeps one entry per CDR3 protein. The data show more than 650,000 distinct CDR3 sequences, approximately 12% seen once. General study results and limits: Apparently characteristic of ankylosing spondylitis blood was a TCR beta motif (under ten highly homologous variants).

This clonotype has only a few counts. Its antigen is unidentified. The CDR3 contains 17 residues. The J segment lost 5 bases and the V segment lost 3 bases, leaving 9 bases of the junction unmatched. Germline assignment: CDR1 MDHEN and CDR2 SYDVKM. The rearrangement uses TRBV28 and TRBJ1-5, with 11 bases fitting TRBD1. The receptor comes from a male donor with ankylosing spondylitis. Specimen: blood, either unsorted or a sorted T cell fraction (not recorded which). CDR3 amino acids: CASSFLTPGQGDQPQHF. The CDR3 DNA reads TGTGCCAGCAGTTTCCTAACTCCGGGACAGGGGGATCAGCCCCAGCATTTT.